This paragraph covers one T cell receptor (beta chain) sequence. What it recognizes is unknown. The ends lost 4 bases at V and 4 bases at J; junction bases unmatched: 6. This CDR3 spans 15 amino acids. Germline CDR1 SGHRS, CDR2 YFSETQ. The table came from immunoSEQ multiplex PCR; TCRdb's copy has only in-frame clones and leaves some out. The sample has 96,000 or so clones, 90% seen once. The data were taken from a study of OX40 agonist ivuxolimab in advanced cancers. Overall study: Given to patients was ivuxolimab, an agonistic anti-OX40 (CD134) antibody.

Points from the study as a whole: Among the least clonally expanded were partial responders at 0.1-3.0 mg/kg. Normalized expansion of T-cell clones was also low for some nonresponders. CD8+ T cells were the subset that, on average, had more expanded clones than CD4+.

The source of this sequence is an adult with an advanced solid tumor such as melanoma, head and neck, liver or kidney cancer. The chain recombines TRBV5-1 with TRBJ2-7, with TRBD1 matching over 12 bases. Sequenced here: CD4+ or CD8+ T cells sorted from blood, sampled in a trial of the OX40 agonist ivuxolimab. The CDR3 nucleotides are TGCGCCAGCAGCCTGGGACAGGGGGCAGGGTACGAGCAGTACTTC. This translates into CASSLGQGAGYEQYF.